Each of the 9 T cell receptor beta chains below was sequenced from the same sample in a study of blood T cell repertoires in COVID-19. Some clones are missing from TCRdb's copy, which holds only in-frame ones; the method was immunoSEQ multiplex PCR. The sample carries roughly 80,000 clones, roughly 90% recorded once. Sequencing was performed on peripheral blood. The receptors come from a woman aged 80 or older with acute or convalescent COVID-19.

The CDR3 spells CASSQAPGTGVGANTEAFF. CDR3 sequence (DNA): TGCGCCAGCAGCCAAGCCCCCGGAACAGGGGTCGGTGCGAACACTGAAGCTTTCTTT. The V gene is TRBV4-3, the J gene TRBJ1-1; 7 bases map to TRBD1. V lost 1 base to trimming and J lost 1 base; unmatched junction nucleotides: 15. Per germline, CDR1 LGHNA and CDR2 YSLEER. The CDR3 contains 19 residues.

The chain joins TRBV2 to TRBJ2-3, with 11 positions matching TRBD2. V shed 5 bases, J shed 5 bases, and the junction held 6 bases outside the gene matches. Germline V gene sequence: CDR1 SNHLY, CDR2 FYNNEI. The CDR3 is 15 amino acids. This chain's CDR3 is CASSSRLAGRDTQYF. The CDR3 bases are TGTGCCAGCAGTTCCCGACTAGCGGGGAGAGATACGCAGTATTTT.

The CDR3 loop reads CASSMDRGLGGANVLTF. In DNA, the CDR3 is TGTGCCAGTAGTATGGACAGGGGGCTGGGTGGGGCCAACGTCCTGACTTTC. The V gene is TRBV19, the J gene TRBJ2-6; 11 bases are a match to TRBD1. Looked up from germline, CDR1 is LNHDA and CDR2 is SQIVND (reference sequence). Trimming at V came to 3 bases and at J to 3 bases, leaving 4 bases not matched to a gene. The CDR3 loop spans 17 amino acids.

The chain uses TRBV6-2 or TRBV6-3 and TRBJ2-5; TRBD1 might be the D (6 bases). The length of the CDR3 is 12 residues. Between the trimmed V and J ends, which lost 6 bases and 5 bases, there was a span of 10 bases. Germline V CDR1 and CDR2: MNHEY, SVGEGT. CDR3 sequence (DNA): TGTGCCAGCAGCCTAACAGGGGAGACCCAGTACTTC. Its protein product is CASSLTGETQYF.

This clone was observed once. The chain couples TRBV24-1 to TRBJ2-2; weak D call: TRBD2 (6 bases). Trimming shortened V by 0 bases and J by 4 bases, and 11 bases separated the two germline ends. Germline CDR1 and CDR2: KGHDR and SFDVKD. CDR3 length equals 16 residues. CDR3 in amino acids: CATSDLRGGITGELFF. Here the CDR3 DNA reads TGTGCCACCAGTGATTTGCGGGGAGGTATCACCGGGGAGCTGTTTTTT.

The chain recombines TRBV9 with TRBJ2-7; D may be TRBD1 (5 bases). Trimming cost V 6 bases and J 3 bases, with 16 bases left between them. This CDR3 region has 14 residues. The V gene's germline CDR1 is SGDLS and CDR2 YYNGEE. The CDR3 DNA follows: TGTGCCAGCAATCAGGGTTTGCCTGACTACGAGCAGTACTTC. Its protein is CASNQGLPDYEQYF.

This chain links TRBV7-3 with TRBJ2-1; 14 bases agree with TRBD2. The CDR3 totals 17 residues. In germline, CDR1 is SGHTA, CDR2 FQGTGA. V was clipped by 5 bases and J by 10 bases; unmatched bases: 13. The CDR3 bases are TGTGCCAGCAGCACCTTAGGACTAGCGGGAGGTCGCGACGAGCAGTTCTTC. Protein product: CASSTLGLAGGRDEQFF.

The genes are TRBV6-5 and TRBJ1-1, with D possibly TRBD1 on 5 matching bases. CDR1 and CDR2 (germline): MNHEY, SVGAGI. V was clipped by 0 bases and J by 6 bases, with 11 bases between them. The CDR3 has 14 residues. The CDR3: CASSYSQGGAEAFF. The CDR3 nucleotides are TGTGCCAGCAGTTACTCGCAGGGTGGGGCTGAAGCTTTCTTT.

Only one count was recorded for this clone. The rearrangement links TRBV10-1 to TRBJ2-7, with D possibly matching TRBD1 (6 bases). Germline V lookup: CDR1 WNHNN, CDR2 SYGVQD (reference sequence). Between the trimmed V and J ends, which lost 10 bases and 9 bases, there was a span of 25 bases. The CDR3 runs to 14 residues. CDR3 nucleotide sequence: TGCGCCAAATTACAGGGCCCCCCACCCCACGGGCAGTACTTC. Protein product: CAKLQGPPPHGQYF.